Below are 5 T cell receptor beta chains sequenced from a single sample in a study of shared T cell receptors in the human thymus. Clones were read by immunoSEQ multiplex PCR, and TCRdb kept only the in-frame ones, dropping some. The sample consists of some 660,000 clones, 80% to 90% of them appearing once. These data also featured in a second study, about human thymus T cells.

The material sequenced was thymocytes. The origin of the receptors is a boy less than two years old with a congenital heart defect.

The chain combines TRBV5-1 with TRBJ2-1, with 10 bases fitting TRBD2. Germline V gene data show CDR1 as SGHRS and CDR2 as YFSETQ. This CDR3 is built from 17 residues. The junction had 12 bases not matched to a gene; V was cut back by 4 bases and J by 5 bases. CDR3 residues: CASSVGGRTSGNNEQFF. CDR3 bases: TGCGCCAGCAGCGTGGGGGGGCGGACTAGCGGCAACAATGAGCAGTTCTTC. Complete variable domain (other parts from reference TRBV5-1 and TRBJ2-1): KAGVTQTPRYLIKTRGQQVTLSCSPISGHRSVSWYQQTPGQGLQFLFEYFSETQRNKGNFPGRFSGRQFSNSRSEMNVSTLELGDSALYLCASSVGGRTSGNNEQFFGPGTRLTVL.

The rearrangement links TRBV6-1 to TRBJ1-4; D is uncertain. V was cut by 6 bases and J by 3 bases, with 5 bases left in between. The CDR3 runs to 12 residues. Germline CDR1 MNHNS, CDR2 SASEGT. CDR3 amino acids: CASRRSNEKLFF. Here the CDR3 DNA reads TGTGCCAGCAGGCGATCTAATGAAAAACTGTTTTTT.

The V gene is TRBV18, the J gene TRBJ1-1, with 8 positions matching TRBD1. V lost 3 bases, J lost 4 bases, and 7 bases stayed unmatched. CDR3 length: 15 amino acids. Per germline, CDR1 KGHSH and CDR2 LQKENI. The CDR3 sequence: CASSPPTGVITEAFF. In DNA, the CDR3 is TGTGCCAGCTCACCGCCGACAGGGGTGATCACTGAAGCTTTCTTT.

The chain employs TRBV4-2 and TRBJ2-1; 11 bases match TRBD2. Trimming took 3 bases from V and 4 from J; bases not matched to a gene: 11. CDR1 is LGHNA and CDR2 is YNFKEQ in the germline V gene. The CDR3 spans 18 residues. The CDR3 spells CASSHFGGGLAGYNEQFF. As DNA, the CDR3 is TGTGCCAGCAGCCACTTTGGGGGAGGACTAGCGGGTTACAATGAGCAGTTCTTC.

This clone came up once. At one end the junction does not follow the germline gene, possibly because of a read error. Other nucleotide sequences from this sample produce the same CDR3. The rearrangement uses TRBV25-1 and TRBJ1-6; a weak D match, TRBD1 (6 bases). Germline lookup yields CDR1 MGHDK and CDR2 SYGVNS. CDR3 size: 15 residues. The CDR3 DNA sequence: TGTGCCAGCACCGCTGAGGGGTCAGGGGATTCCCCCCTCCACTTT. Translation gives CASTAEGSGDSPLHF.